This T cell receptor beta chain was captured in a study of CXCR3-negative and CXCR3-positive naive CD8 T cells. About the research overall: Sequencing yielded about 135 million TRB reads, roughly 1.5 +/- 0.3 million per library.

The CDR3 length is 14 residues. Germline V gives CDR1 SQVTM, CDR2 ANQGSEA. Within the CD8+ T cell compartment, naive cells were CD45RO-CCR7+CD27+CD95-. Regarding the study as a whole: The study inferred TCR strength from TRB CDR3 properties and found comparable surface CD5 between naive subsets. CXCR3-expressing naive cells carried TRB CDR3s more hydrophobic than those of CXCR3-negative naive cells.

The TRB libraries of cDNA were built by UMI-labeled 5' RACE. TCRdb re-called the 5' RACE reads, yielding one record per CDR3 amino acid sequence without DNA. This listing includes more than 45,000 distinct CDR3 sequences. Concerning this clonotype: As yet, its antigen is unknown.

This chain joins TRBV29-1 and TRBJ2-7; TCRdb picks TRBD1, but there is no DNA to check that call. The receptor comes from a human donor in good health. Some clones in this sample may be carry-over from other donors' samples. Sample: naive CXCR3- CD8+ T cells from blood. Subset defined: CD45RO-CCR7+CD27+CD95- naive CD8+ T cells lacking CXCR3 (TNR3-). This chain's CDR3 is CSALGGRETYEQYF.